This T cell receptor beta chain was captured by sequencing in a study of cytomegalovirus exposure and HLA in healthy donors. The PCR had 60 Vbeta and 13 Jbeta primers. In the original workflow: There were some 87 million unique TCR beta chains by a later count, and around 10 million of them were shared. The data were produced by immunoSEQ multiplex PCR, yet TCRdb's version contains in-frame clones alone and is incomplete. V, J and clone size were drawn from that table, and D and trimming were deduced from the DNA. The top ten clones hold less than 2% of a sample with about 140,000 clones, 75% to 80% of them seen once. The CDR3 covers 17 residues. The germline CDR1 and CDR2 sequences are LNHDA and SQIVND (reference sequence). Remarks on this clone: One end of the junction fails to match germline, which may point to a read error.

This receptor was taken from a woman aged 25 to 39 in good health and CMV-seronegative. The chain uses TRBV19 and TRBJ1-1; TRBD1 matches at 7 bases. The material sequenced was PBMCs. The CDR3 loop is CAGSRRQGVDPKTEAFF. The CDR3 DNA follows: TGTGCCGGTAGCCGTCGACAGGGTGTGGATCCGAAAACTGAAGCTTTCTTT.